This paragraph reports one T cell receptor beta chain. Its antigen is not known. All the people who gave samples were healthy bone marrow donors. J lost 2 bases, V lost 6 bases, and 3 bases had no gene match. CDR3 length equals 15 residues. Germline V gene sequence: CDR1 KGHSH, CDR2 LQKENI. The sample belongs to a study of cytomegalovirus exposure and HLA in healthy donors. General study findings and limits: An observed cluster of highly shared sequence variants was recorded as a likely sequencing artifact. Prior analysis indicated that the majority of TCR beta V segments exhibited productivity approximately 87% or approximately 30% of the time. Roughly even sequencing depth across donors was the assumption behind the presence/absence analyses.

PCR amplification relied on 60 Vbeta primers (plus 13 Jbeta primers). Clones were sequenced by immunoSEQ multiplex PCR, and TCRdb holds only the in-frame ones, with some missing. The sample's table shows 140,000 or so clones. The sequenced sample consisted of PBMCs. This clonotype originated in a male donor in good health and CMV-seronegative. The genes are TRBV18 and TRBJ2-2; 10 bases line up with TRBD1. This CDR3 is CASSLTGGNTGELFF. CDR3 nucleotide sequence: TGTGCCAGCTCGCTGACAGGGGGCAACACCGGGGAGCTGTTTTTT.